This record concerns one TCR beta chain sequence. As yet, its antigen is unknown. The data originate from a study of T cell responses to AZD1222 COVID-19 vaccine. General observations from the study: The study found Spike-specific TCR breadth and depth rose after two AZD1222 doses.

The assay was immunoSEQ multiplex PCR, and TCRdb's table has in-frame clones only and misses some. This table holds 90,000 to 110,000 clones, about 91% found once. V was clipped by 5 bases and J by 8 bases; unmatched bases: 12. The CDR3 is made up of 16 amino acids. Germline CDR1 MDHEN, CDR2 SYDVKM. This receptor was obtained from an adult who received the AZD1222 COVID-19 vaccine. The chain couples TRBV28 to TRBJ1-2, with 12 bases matching TRBD1. The input for sequencing was peripheral blood, taken 28 days after the second AZD1222 dose. The CDR3 reads CASSKGTGGFYGGYTF. The CDR3 nucleotides are TGTGCCAGCAGTAAAGGGACAGGGGGCTTTTATGGCGGCTACACCTTC.